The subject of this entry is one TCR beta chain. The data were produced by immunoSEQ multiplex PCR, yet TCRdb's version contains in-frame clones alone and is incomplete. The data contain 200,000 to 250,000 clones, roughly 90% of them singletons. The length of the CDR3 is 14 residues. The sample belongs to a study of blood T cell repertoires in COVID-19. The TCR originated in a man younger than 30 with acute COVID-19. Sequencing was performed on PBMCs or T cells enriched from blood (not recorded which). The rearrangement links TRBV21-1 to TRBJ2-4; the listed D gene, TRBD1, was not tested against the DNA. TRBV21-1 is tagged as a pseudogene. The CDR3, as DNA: TGTGCCAGCAGCAAATTACAGGCGAGAAACATTCAGTACTTC. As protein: CASSKLQARNIQYF.